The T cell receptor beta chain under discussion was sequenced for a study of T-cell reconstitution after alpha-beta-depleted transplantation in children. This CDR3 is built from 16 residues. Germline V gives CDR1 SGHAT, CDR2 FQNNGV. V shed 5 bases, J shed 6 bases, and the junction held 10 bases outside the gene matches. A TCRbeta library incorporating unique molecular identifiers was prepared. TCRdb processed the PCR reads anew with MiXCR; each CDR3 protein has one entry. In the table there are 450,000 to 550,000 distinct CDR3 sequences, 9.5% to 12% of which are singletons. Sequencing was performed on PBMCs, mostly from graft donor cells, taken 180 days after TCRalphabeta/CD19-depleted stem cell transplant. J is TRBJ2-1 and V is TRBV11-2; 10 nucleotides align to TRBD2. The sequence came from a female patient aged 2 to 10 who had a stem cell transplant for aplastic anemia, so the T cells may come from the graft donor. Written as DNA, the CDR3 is TGTGCCAGCAGCCGATTGCTAGCGGGAGTCCCCAATGAGCAGTTCTTC. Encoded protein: CASSRLLAGVPNEQFF.